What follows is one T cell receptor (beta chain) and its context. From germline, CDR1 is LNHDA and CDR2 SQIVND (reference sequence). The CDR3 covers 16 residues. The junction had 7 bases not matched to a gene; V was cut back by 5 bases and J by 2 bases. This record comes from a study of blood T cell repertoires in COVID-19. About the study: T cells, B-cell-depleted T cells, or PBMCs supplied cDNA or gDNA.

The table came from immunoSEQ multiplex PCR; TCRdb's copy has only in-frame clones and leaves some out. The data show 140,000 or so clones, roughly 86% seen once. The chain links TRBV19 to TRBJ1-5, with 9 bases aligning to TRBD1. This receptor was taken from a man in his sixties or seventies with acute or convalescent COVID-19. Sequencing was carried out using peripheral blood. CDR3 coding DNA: TGTGCCAGTAGTCCCCGGACAGGGGTGGGCAATCAGCCCCAGCATTTT. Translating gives CASSPRTGVGNQPQHF.